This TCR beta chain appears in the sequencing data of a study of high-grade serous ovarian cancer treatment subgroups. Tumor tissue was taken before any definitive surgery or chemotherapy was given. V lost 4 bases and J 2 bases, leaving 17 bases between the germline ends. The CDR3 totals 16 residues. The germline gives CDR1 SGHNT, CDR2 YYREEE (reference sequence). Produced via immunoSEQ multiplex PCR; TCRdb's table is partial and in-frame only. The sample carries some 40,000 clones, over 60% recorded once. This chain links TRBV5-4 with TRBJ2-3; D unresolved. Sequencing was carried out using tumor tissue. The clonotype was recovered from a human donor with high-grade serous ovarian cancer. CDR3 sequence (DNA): TGTGCCAGCAGCCCACCTCGGTCCTATAACACAGATACGCAGTATTTT. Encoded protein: CASSPPRSYNTDTQYF.